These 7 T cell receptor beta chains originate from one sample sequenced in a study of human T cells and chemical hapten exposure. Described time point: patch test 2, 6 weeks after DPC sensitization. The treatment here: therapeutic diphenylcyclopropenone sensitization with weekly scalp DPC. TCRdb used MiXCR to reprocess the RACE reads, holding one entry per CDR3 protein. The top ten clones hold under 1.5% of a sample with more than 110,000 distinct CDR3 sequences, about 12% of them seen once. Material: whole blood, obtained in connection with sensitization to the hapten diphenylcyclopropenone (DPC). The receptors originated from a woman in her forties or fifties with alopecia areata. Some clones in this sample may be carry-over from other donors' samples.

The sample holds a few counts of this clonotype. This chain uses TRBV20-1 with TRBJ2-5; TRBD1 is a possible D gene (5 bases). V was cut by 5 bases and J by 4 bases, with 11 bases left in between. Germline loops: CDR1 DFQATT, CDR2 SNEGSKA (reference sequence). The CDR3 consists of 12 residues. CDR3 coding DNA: TGCAGTGCTGCCTCCCAGGGAGAGACCCAGTACTTC. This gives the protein CSAASQGETQYF.

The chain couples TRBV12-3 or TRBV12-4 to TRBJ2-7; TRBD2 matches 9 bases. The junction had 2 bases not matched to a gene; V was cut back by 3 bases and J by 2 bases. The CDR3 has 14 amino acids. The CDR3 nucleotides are TGTGCCAGCAGTTTCCAGCGGGGGGCCTACGAGCAGTACTTC. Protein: CASSFQRGAYEQYF.

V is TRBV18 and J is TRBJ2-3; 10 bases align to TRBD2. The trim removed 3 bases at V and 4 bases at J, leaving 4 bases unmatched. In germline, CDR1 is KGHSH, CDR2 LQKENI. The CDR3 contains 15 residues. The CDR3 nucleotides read TGTGCCAGCTCACCGCCTAGCGGGAGCGCAGATACGCAGTATTTT. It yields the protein CASSPPSGSADTQYF.

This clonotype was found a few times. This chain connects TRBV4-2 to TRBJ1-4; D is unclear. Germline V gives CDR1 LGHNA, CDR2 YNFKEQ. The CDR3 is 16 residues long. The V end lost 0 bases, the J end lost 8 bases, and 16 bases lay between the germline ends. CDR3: CASSQDRNVKVEKLFF. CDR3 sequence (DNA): TGTGCCAGCAGCCAAGACCGGAACGTGAAGGTAGAAAAACTGTTTTTT.

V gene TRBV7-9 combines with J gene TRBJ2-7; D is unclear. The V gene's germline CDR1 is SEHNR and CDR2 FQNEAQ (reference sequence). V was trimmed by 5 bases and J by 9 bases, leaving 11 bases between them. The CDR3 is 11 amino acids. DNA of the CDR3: TGTGCCAGCAGCCCCGTTTCCGGGCAGTACTTC. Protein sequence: CASSPVSGQYF.

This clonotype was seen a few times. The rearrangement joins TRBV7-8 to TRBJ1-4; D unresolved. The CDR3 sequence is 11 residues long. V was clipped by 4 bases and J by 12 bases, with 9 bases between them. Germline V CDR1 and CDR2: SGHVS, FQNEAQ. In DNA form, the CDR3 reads TGTGCCAGCAGCTACCAGGTGGAACTGTTTTTT. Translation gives CASSYQVELFF.

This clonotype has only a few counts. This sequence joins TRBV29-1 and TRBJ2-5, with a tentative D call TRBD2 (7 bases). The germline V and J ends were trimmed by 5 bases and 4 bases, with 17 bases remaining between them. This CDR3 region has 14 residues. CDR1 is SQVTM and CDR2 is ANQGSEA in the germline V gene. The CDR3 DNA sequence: TGCAGCGTTTGCGGGGGCCTGGGCTTAGAGACCCAGTACTTC. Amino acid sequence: CSVCGGLGLETQYF.